This entry describes one TCR beta chain. What this receptor recognizes is not known. Base-call qualities are not available, and no considerably larger clone is one nucleotide away. The data were obtained in a study of CD8 T cells in Susac syndrome (dated by TCRdb to about 2019). Study-wide context: Whether CD8+ T cell activation and differentiation in Susac syndrome was antigen driven was tested using repertoire sequencing. Study-wide conclusions, independent of this receptor: The number of individuals in the TCR sequencing and HLA analysis was acknowledged as relatively small.

Peripheral blood CD8+ and CD4+ T cells from healthy donors, Susac syndrome patients and multiple sclerosis patients were profiled using high-throughput TCR beta sequencing. Healthy donors were age- and sex-matched controls. Bulk CD8+ and CD4+ T cells were purified by magnetic negative isolation, while CD8+ TEMRA cells were enriched using FACS. Blood was collected in EDTA tubes and processed within 24 hours, with PBMCs isolated through density gradient centrifugation. PBMCs intended for TCR sequencing were cryopreserved in liquid nitrogen and thawed later in a water bath at 37 degrees C. The sorted or isolated CD4+, CD8+ and CD8+ TEMRA cells reached a purity of at least 90%. RNA was extracted using the RNeasy kit, and roughly 0.5 to 1 ug of the RNA was reverse transcribed with random hexamers. TCR beta CDR3 regions were amplified with the immunoSEQ multiplex PCR assay covering 54 Vbeta and 13 Jbeta segments. PCR amplification bias was corrected by using a synthetic template baseline for primer optimization and computational correction. As for the authors' bioinformatics: Reads were annotated to V, D and J genes according to IMGT and were analyzed with immunoSEQ Analyzer, with only productive sequences retained. To calculate clonality, Shannon entropy was normalized by log2 of the number of productive unique sequences and then subtracted from one. Public and private clones were assessed among the 100 most prevalent clones of each patient and control. Clones were defined as Susac-specific if absent from the healthy and MS cohorts, from roughly 1,100 published viral clones and from other ImmuneACCESS disease sequences. TCRdb passed the public sequencing reads through fastp at Q25 and MiXCR, retaining productive beta sequences. CDR3 protein duplicates are merged, each entry listing the most common genes and DNA. The V and J calls shown here were made by TCRdb, not taken from the authors' results. This sample gives around 99,000 distinct CDR3 sequences in total; 90% to 98% of them show up just once. About 0.1% of the sample is held by the ten biggest clonotypes.

V is pruned by 5 bases and J by 3 bases, leaving 6 bases of the junction without a gene match. CDR1 and CDR2, per the germline V gene, are LGHNA and YNFKEQ. The CDR3 goes from the cysteine to the phenylalanine over 15 residues. Kept here is only the CDR3 DNA, which spans 45 bases and is read in frame from base 1. Sequenced sample: CD4+ T cells from PBMCs. In this chain, TRBV4-2 is recombined with TRBJ2-3, with 9 central nucleotides matching TRBD2. The clonotype was recovered from a human donor in good health. CDR3 reads: CASSGGTSGTDTQYF. The DNA sequence is TGTGCCAGCAGCGGTGGAACTAGCGGGACAGATACGCAGTATTTT.